The sequence of this T cell receptor (beta chain) was determined in a study of blood T cell repertoires in COVID-19. Looked up from germline, CDR1 is MNHNS and CDR2 is SASEGT. The CDR3 has 14 residues. The ends lost 1 base at V and 12 bases at J; junction bases unmatched: 10. Data came from immunoSEQ multiplex PCR; TCRdb stores just in-frame clones and leaves some out. The data show 150,000 or so clones, approximately 85% seen once. The TCR originated in a woman aged 60 to 75 with COVID-19, enrolled during active disease. The specimen sequenced was peripheral blood. The V gene is TRBV6-1, the J gene TRBJ1-1; 8 bases are a match to TRBD1. In nucleotides, the CDR3 is TGTGCCAGCAGTGAAGTCCCGGGACAGGTGGTTTCTTTCTTT. It encodes CASSEVPGQVVSFF.